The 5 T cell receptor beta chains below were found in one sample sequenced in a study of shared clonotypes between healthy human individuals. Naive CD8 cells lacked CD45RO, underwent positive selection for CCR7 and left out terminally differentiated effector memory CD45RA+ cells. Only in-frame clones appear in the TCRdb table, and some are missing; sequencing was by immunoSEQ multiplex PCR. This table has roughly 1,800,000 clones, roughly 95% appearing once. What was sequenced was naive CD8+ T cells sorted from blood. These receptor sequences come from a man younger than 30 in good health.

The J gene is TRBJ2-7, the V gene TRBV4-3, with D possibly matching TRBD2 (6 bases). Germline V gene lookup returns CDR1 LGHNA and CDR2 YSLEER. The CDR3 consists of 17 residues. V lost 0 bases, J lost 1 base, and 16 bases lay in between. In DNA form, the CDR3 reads TGCGCCAGCAGCCAAGAGGCCTCGGGAGTCCCTTCCTACGAGCAGTACTTC. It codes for CASSQEASGVPSYEQYF.

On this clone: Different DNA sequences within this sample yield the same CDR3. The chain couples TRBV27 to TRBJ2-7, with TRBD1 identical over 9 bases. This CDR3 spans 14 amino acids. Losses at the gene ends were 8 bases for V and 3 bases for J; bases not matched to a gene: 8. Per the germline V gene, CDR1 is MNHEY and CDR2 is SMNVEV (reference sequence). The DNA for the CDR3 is TGTGCCAGCGGAACCCGGGACAGGGTCTACGAGCAGTACTTC. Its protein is CASGTRDRVYEQYF.

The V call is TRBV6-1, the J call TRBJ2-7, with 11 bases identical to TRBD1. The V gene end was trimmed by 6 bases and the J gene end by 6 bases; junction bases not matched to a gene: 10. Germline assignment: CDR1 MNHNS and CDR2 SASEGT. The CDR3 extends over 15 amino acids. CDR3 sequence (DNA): TGTGCCAGCAGAGAAAACCGGGACAGGGGGGCCGAGCAGTACTTC. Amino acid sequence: CASRENRDRGAEQYF.

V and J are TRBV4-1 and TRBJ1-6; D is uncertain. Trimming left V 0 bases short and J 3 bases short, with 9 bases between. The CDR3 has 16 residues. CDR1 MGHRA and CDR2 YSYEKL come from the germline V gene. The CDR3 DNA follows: TGCGCCAGCAGCCAAGAGTTCAGCCTCTATAATTCACCCCTCCACTTT. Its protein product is CASSQEFSLYNSPLHF.

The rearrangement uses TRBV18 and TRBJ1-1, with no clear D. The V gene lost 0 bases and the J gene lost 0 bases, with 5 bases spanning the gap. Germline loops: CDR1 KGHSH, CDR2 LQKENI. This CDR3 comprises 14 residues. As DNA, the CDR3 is TGTGCCAGCTCACCACCAGACATGAACACTGAAGCTTTCTTT. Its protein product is CASSPPDMNTEAFF.